The entry that follows covers one T cell receptor (beta chain) sequence. Its antigen is as yet unknown. This record belongs to a study of T cells expressing NK-cell markers. At the level of the study: Most of the eight sequenced donors tested HCMV-seropositive; one tested seronegative.

CDR1 and CDR2 from the germline V gene are GTSNPN and SVGIG (reference sequence). The CDR3 loop spans 14 amino acids. General study findings and limits: Six of the donors carried dominant NKG2C+ clonotypes that took up about 1.0-7.5% of their CD8+ T cells.

TCRdb reprocessed the 5' RACE reads and keeps a single row for each CDR3 protein, giving no DNA. The table for this sample gives fewer than 200,000 distinct CDR3 sequences. Material for sequencing was blood T cells: a sorted CD56 or NKG2C T cell subset, CD4+ or CD8+ T cells, or bulk PBMC T cells (not recorded which). This sequence was found in a woman between 18 and 70 years old in good health. V and J are TRBV30 and TRBJ1-2. CDR3 sequence reads: CAWSVQGSGDGYTF.